The following is a T cell receptor beta chain sequence with its context. Its specific antigen is unknown. No clone much larger than this one lies a single base away; base qualities are absent. Profiling of TCR beta VDJ combinations and CDR3 sequences used genomic DNA as the template. TCR repertoire sequencing was run on an Illumina HiSeq 2000. The original methods were these. TRBV/TRBJ rearrangement plots, CDR3 size and DJ length profiles, and Simpson's diversity index were used to assess repertoires. The most abundant DNA sequence in the deep sequencing data was defined as the immunodominant clone. CDR3 amino acid sequences were screened for sharing across subjects and were compared with published repertoires and the VDJdb database. TCRdb reanalyzed the raw reads on its own, using fastp at Q25 for trimming and MiXCR for clone calling, and kept in-frame beta chains. Rows with a matching CDR3 protein are joined into one entry that keeps the most common DNA and genes. These V and J calls are TCRdb output, not the study's own analysis. The sample table records about 270,000 distinct CDR3 sequences; approximately 86% of these occur just once. The ten largest clones add up to less than 50% of the sample.

This sample is part of a study of CD8+CD57+ T cells in acquired aplastic anemia (dated 2018 in TCRdb). General notes on the study: Extracted DNA from sorted CD4+ and CD8+ cells averaged approximately 3.4 ug, ranging from roughly 0.2 to 30 ug. CD8+CD57+ expansion was defined as frequency above the mean frequency observed in healthy subjects. Results and caveats for the whole study, not just this receptor: CD8+ Simpson's diversity did not differ significantly between patients and healthy controls (P=0.060). About 28 CD8+ CDR3 sequences were found in both patients and controls but appeared to be highly expressed in patients and within the immunodominant clones of the patients.

The patients picked for sequencing were ones in whom flow cytometry had shown an expansion of CD8+CD57+ cells. Severe acquired aplastic anemia was diagnosed in all patients according to International Study of Aplastic Anemia and Agranulocytosis and Camitta criteria. No therapy had been received by the patients at the time of blood sampling. In the study, sorted CD4+ and CD8+ blood T cells from patients with severe aplastic anemia and from healthy subjects underwent deep sequencing of TCR repertoires. Patients were enrolled under clinicaltrials.gov protocols 00001620, 01623167, 00001397, 00071045, 00081523 and 00961064 in the USA. Ficoll-Paque density gradient centrifugation was used to isolate peripheral blood mononuclear cells. Before DNA was extracted, CD4+ and CD8+ T cells were sorted using either FACS or magnetic beads. Input material: sorted CD4+, CD8+, or CD8+CD57+ T cells (not recorded which) from PBMCs. This sequence originates from a human donor with aplastic anemia.

The DNA sequence is TGTGCCAGCAGTCCCTTTGGACAGACTTATGGCTACACCTTC. Translated, this is CASSPFGQTYGYTF. Recombination joined TRBV12-3 or TRBV12-4 with TRBJ1-2; TRBD1 is a weak D gene call, 6 bases matching. V and J lose 5 bases and 5 bases, and a span of 15 bases separates them. From its cysteine to its phenylalanine, the CDR3 spans 14 amino acids. The entry retains the CDR3 DNA only, 42 bases that are in frame from base 1.